These T cell receptor beta chains were read from a single sample in a study of beta chain features in type 1 diabetes. Assay used: immunoSEQ multiplex PCR; TCRdb lists only in-frame clones, some missing. In the table there are almost 350,000 clones, approximately 8% of which are singletons. Material for sequencing was central memory CD4+ T cells from blood. The receptors originated from a woman aged 18-30 years in good health. The CDR3 runs from the conserved cysteine through the conserved F or W. The order of the fields is clone size, V gene, D gene, CDR3 length, J gene, CDR3 protein, CDR3 DNA. The D gene is left open where the match is weak. Clone size, where shown, is once, few, many, or a class for clones that have expanded.

clone_size: few
v_call: TRBV9
d_call: TRBD2
cdr3_length: 14
j_call: TRBJ2-3
cdr3_aa: CASSVGLGRDTQYF
cdr3_nt: TGTGCCAGCAGCGTTGGACTAGGCAGGGATACGCAGTATTTT

clone_size: few
v_call: TRBV11-2
d_call: TRBD2
cdr3_length: 14
j_call: TRBJ2-5
cdr3_aa: CASSLQRGVETQYF
cdr3_nt: TGTGCCAGCAGCCTCCAGCGGGGGGTAGAGACCCAGTACTTC

clone_size: -
v_call: TRBV25-1
d_call: -
cdr3_length: 16
j_call: TRBJ1-4
cdr3_aa: CASSELEGATNEKLFF
cdr3_nt: TGTGCCAGCAGTGAATTGGAGGGGGCAACTAATGAAAAACTGTTTTTT

clone_size: many
v_call: TRBV10-3
d_call: -
cdr3_length: 12
j_call: TRBJ2-1
cdr3_aa: CAISVLGDEQFF
cdr3_nt: TGTGCCATCAGTGTCCTGGGAGATGAGCAGTTCTTC

clone_size: -
v_call: TRBV2
d_call: TRBD1
cdr3_length: 15
j_call: TRBJ1-4
cdr3_aa: CASSVDRGGNEKLFF
cdr3_nt: TGTGCCAGCAGTGTGGACAGGGGTGGTAATGAAAAACTGTTTTTT

clone_size: -
v_call: TRBV5-6
d_call: TRBD1
cdr3_length: 15
j_call: TRBJ2-2
cdr3_aa: CASSTDREYTGELFF
cdr3_nt: TGTGCCAGCAGCACCGACAGGGAGTACACCGGGGAGCTGTTTTTT

clone_size: few
v_call: TRBV20-1
d_call: -
cdr3_length: 10
j_call: TRBJ1-2
cdr3_aa: CSAPKGVGAF
cdr3_nt: TGCAGTGCTCCTAAAGGGGTAGGGGCCTTC

clone_size: -
v_call: TRBV7-8
d_call: TRBD1
cdr3_length: 15
j_call: TRBJ2-3
cdr3_aa: CASSLPGQGTDTQYF
cdr3_nt: TGTGCCAGCAGCTTACCCGGACAGGGTACAGATACGCAGTATTTT

clone_size: -
v_call: TRBV5-1
d_call: -
cdr3_length: 13
j_call: TRBJ2-7
cdr3_aa: CASSSPGGYEQYF
cdr3_nt: TGCGCCAGCAGCTCGCCTGGGGGGTACGAGCAGTACTTC

clone_size: -
v_call: TRBV5-1
d_call: -
cdr3_length: 15
j_call: TRBJ1-2
cdr3_aa: CASSLAGAANYGYTF
cdr3_nt: TGCGCCAGCAGCTTGGCTGGGGCGGCGAACTATGGCTACACCTTC

clone_size: few
v_call: TRBV9
d_call: TRBD2
cdr3_length: 15
j_call: TRBJ2-3
cdr3_aa: CASSVGAGEGDTQYF
cdr3_nt: TGTGCCAGCAGCGTAGGGGCGGGAGAAGGAGATACGCAGTATTTT

clone_size: many
v_call: TRBV15
d_call: -
cdr3_length: 13
j_call: TRBJ2-1
cdr3_aa: CATSRAGWGEQFF
cdr3_nt: TGTGCCACCAGCAGAGCGGGTTGGGGTGAGCAGTTCTTC

clone_size: -
v_call: TRBV28
d_call: TRBD1
cdr3_length: 16
j_call: TRBJ2-6
cdr3_aa: CASEGQTSSGANVLTF
cdr3_nt: TGTGCCAGCGAGGGACAGACGAGCTCTGGGGCCAACGTCCTGACTTTC

clone_size: few
v_call: TRBV18
d_call: TRBD1
cdr3_length: 17
j_call: TRBJ1-5
cdr3_aa: CASSPPGGQGKGQPQHF
cdr3_nt: TGTGCCAGCTCCCCCCCCGGCGGACAGGGGAAAGGTCAGCCCCAGCATTTT

clone_size: many
v_call: TRBV7-9
d_call: -
cdr3_length: 17
j_call: TRBJ2-1
cdr3_aa: CASSPPAANWHLNEQFF
cdr3_nt: TGTGCCAGCAGCCCTCCGGCGGCCAATTGGCACCTCAATGAGCAGTTCTTC

clone_size: -
v_call: TRBV5-1
d_call: -
cdr3_length: 15
j_call: TRBJ2-3
cdr3_aa: CASSLGADGTDTQYF
cdr3_nt: TGCGCCAGCAGCTTAGGGGCGGATGGCACAGATACGCAGTATTTT

clone_size: few
v_call: TRBV7-9
d_call: TRBD1
cdr3_length: 13
j_call: TRBJ1-2
cdr3_aa: CASRQGDSYGYTF
cdr3_nt: TGTGCCAGCAGACAGGGGGACTCATATGGCTACACCTTC

clone_size: -
v_call: TRBV28
d_call: -
cdr3_length: 17
j_call: TRBJ1-3
cdr3_aa: CASSPQRGRRSGNTIYF
cdr3_nt: TGTGCCAGCAGTCCCCAGAGGGGCCGCCGCTCTGGAAACACCATATATTTT

clone_size: -
v_call: TRBV7-2
d_call: -
cdr3_length: 13
j_call: TRBJ1-3
cdr3_aa: CASSLAVGNTIYF
cdr3_nt: TGTGCCAGCAGCTTAGCGGTAGGAAACACCATATATTTT

clone_size: -
v_call: TRBV19
d_call: -
cdr3_length: 14
j_call: TRBJ2-7
cdr3_aa: CASNSRGSTYEQYF
cdr3_nt: TGTGCCAGTAACTCCAGAGGTTCGACCTACGAGCAGTACTTC

clone_size: -
v_call: TRBV10-3
d_call: -
cdr3_length: 12
j_call: TRBJ1-1
cdr3_aa: CAIRGPGTEAFF
cdr3_nt: TGTGCCATCAGGGGGCCCGGGACAGAAGCTTTCTTT

clone_size: many
v_call: TRBV10-2
d_call: -
cdr3_length: 12
j_call: TRBJ2-3
cdr3_aa: CARGLLTDTQYF
cdr3_nt: TGCGCCAGGGGACTCCTCACAGATACGCAGTATTTT

clone_size: many
v_call: TRBV21-1
d_call: -
cdr3_length: 13
j_call: TRBJ1-3
cdr3_aa: CASSARALNTIYF
cdr3_nt: TGTGCCAGCAGCGCTCGGGCCTTAAACACCATATATTTT

clone_size: few
v_call: TRBV7-3
d_call: -
cdr3_length: 13
j_call: TRBJ1-2
cdr3_aa: CASSKQDGDGYTF
cdr3_nt: TGTGCCAGCAGCAAACAGGACGGGGATGGCTACACCTTC

clone_size: many
v_call: TRBV5-4
d_call: TRBD2
cdr3_length: 15
j_call: TRBJ2-1
cdr3_aa: CASSFGTSGYNEQFF
cdr3_nt: TGTGCCAGCAGCTTCGGGACTAGCGGCTACAATGAGCAGTTCTTC

clone_size: few
v_call: TRBV10-3
d_call: TRBD2
cdr3_length: 15
j_call: TRBJ2-3
cdr3_aa: CAISSLAGGTDTQYF
cdr3_nt: TGTGCCATCAGCTCATTAGCGGGAGGTACAGATACGCAGTATTTT

clone_size: few
v_call: TRBV10-3
d_call: TRBD2
cdr3_length: 12
j_call: TRBJ2-7
cdr3_aa: CATLAGAGEQYF
cdr3_nt: TGTGCCACTCTAGCGGGAGCCGGCGAGCAGTACTTC

clone_size: many
v_call: TRBV7-2
d_call: -
cdr3_length: 13
j_call: TRBJ1-1
cdr3_aa: CASSLGTVYEAFF
cdr3_nt: TGTGCCAGCAGCTTAGGGACAGTGTATGAAGCTTTCTTT

clone_size: many
v_call: TRBV11-2
d_call: -
cdr3_length: 15
j_call: TRBJ2-5
cdr3_aa: CASSLGGQAGETQYF
cdr3_nt: TGTGCCAGCAGCTTAGGGGGGCAGGCGGGAGAGACCCAGTACTTC

clone_size: few
v_call: TRBV28
d_call: -
cdr3_length: 15
j_call: TRBJ1-1
cdr3_aa: CASSFVGVRSTEAFF
cdr3_nt: TGTGCCAGCAGTTTCGTGGGCGTAAGGAGCACTGAAGCTTTCTTT

clone_size: -
v_call: TRBV5-1
d_call: -
cdr3_length: 16
j_call: TRBJ2-1
cdr3_aa: CASSLTQASSYNEQFF
cdr3_nt: TGCGCCAGCAGCTTGACACAGGCAAGCTCCTACAATGAGCAGTTCTTC

clone_size: -
v_call: TRBV7-2
d_call: -
cdr3_length: 13
j_call: TRBJ2-2
cdr3_aa: CASSTVGAGELFF
cdr3_nt: TGTGCCAGCAGCACCGTGGGCGCCGGGGAGCTGTTTTTT

clone_size: few
v_call: TRBV7-8
d_call: -
cdr3_length: 13
j_call: TRBJ1-1
cdr3_aa: CASSLDQRTEAFF
cdr3_nt: TGTGCCAGCAGCTTAGATCAGCGGACTGAAGCTTTCTTT

clone_size: -
v_call: TRBV6-5
d_call: -
cdr3_length: 15
j_call: TRBJ1-1
cdr3_aa: CASSFLGQMNTEAFF
cdr3_nt: TGTGCCAGCAGTTTCTTAGGACAGATGAACACTGAAGCTTTCTTT

clone_size: -
v_call: TRBV11-1
d_call: -
cdr3_length: 14
j_call: TRBJ1-2
cdr3_aa: CASSLQRGDYGYTF
cdr3_nt: TGTGCCAGCAGCCTCCAGCGGGGAGACTATGGCTACACCTTC

clone_size: -
v_call: TRBV5-4
d_call: -
cdr3_length: 13
j_call: TRBJ1-1
cdr3_aa: CASSLWAGKRAFF
cdr3_nt: TGTGCCAGCAGCTTGTGGGCAGGGAAAAGAGCTTTCTTT

clone_size: few
v_call: TRBV27
d_call: TRBD2
cdr3_length: 14
j_call: TRBJ2-3
cdr3_aa: CASRLAGVTDTQYF
cdr3_nt: TGTGCCAGCAGACTAGCGGGGGTTACAGATACGCAGTATTTT

clone_size: -
v_call: TRBV6-6
d_call: -
cdr3_length: 14
j_call: TRBJ1-2
cdr3_aa: CASSSPPSDRPHTF
cdr3_nt: TGTGCCAGCAGTTCCCCCCCATCAGACCGCCCACACACCTTC

clone_size: many
v_call: TRBV7-6
d_call: -
cdr3_length: 12
j_call: TRBJ2-1
cdr3_aa: CASSLSGTMQFF
cdr3_nt: TGTGCCAGCAGCCTCTCCGGGACGATGCAGTTCTTC

clone_size: -
v_call: TRBV27
d_call: -
cdr3_length: 14
j_call: TRBJ2-1
cdr3_aa: CASSFGALRSEQFF
cdr3_nt: TGTGCCAGCAGTTTCGGGGCCCTACGAAGCGAGCAGTTCTTC

clone_size: few
v_call: TRBV4-3
d_call: -
cdr3_length: 16
j_call: TRBJ2-5
cdr3_aa: CASSQGVAAAQETQYF
cdr3_nt: TGCGCCAGCAGCCAAGGAGTAGCGGCCGCTCAAGAGACCCAGTACTTC

clone_size: -
v_call: TRBV5-1
d_call: TRBD1
cdr3_length: 16
j_call: TRBJ2-1
cdr3_aa: CASSLILPGQGNEQFF
cdr3_nt: TGCGCCAGCAGCTTAATCCTTCCGGGACAGGGAAATGAGCAGTTCTTC

clone_size: many
v_call: TRBV10-3
d_call: -
cdr3_length: 16
j_call: TRBJ2-6
cdr3_aa: CAISESGQLVANVLTF
cdr3_nt: TGTGCCATCAGTGAGTCCGGACAGCTTGTGGCCAACGTCCTGACTTTC

clone_size: -
v_call: TRBV6-5
d_call: -
cdr3_length: 12
j_call: TRBJ2-7
cdr3_aa: CASSPSSYEQYF
cdr3_nt: TGTGCCAGCAGCCCGAGCTCCTACGAGCAGTACTTC

clone_size: few
v_call: TRBV9
d_call: -
cdr3_length: 15
j_call: TRBJ2-5
cdr3_aa: CASSVRDQYQETQYF
cdr3_nt: TGTGCCAGCAGCGTTCGGGACCAGTACCAAGAGACCCAGTACTTC

clone_size: -
v_call: TRBV7-2
d_call: TRBD1
cdr3_length: 19
j_call: TRBJ2-5
cdr3_aa: CASSLKATGGAKGQETQYF
cdr3_nt: TGTGCCAGCAGCTTAAAGGCTACAGGGGGCGCGAAGGGGCAAGAGACCCAGTACTTC

clone_size: few
v_call: TRBV5-1
d_call: TRBD2
cdr3_length: 15
j_call: TRBJ2-3
cdr3_aa: CASSPTSASTDTQYF
cdr3_nt: TGCGCCAGCAGCCCTACTAGCGCCTCCACAGATACGCAGTATTTT

clone_size: many
v_call: TRBV2
d_call: -
cdr3_length: 11
j_call: TRBJ2-5
cdr3_aa: CASTGSETQYF
cdr3_nt: TGTGCCAGCACAGGGTCGGAGACCCAGTACTTC

clone_size: -
v_call: TRBV2
d_call: -
cdr3_length: 12
j_call: TRBJ2-1
cdr3_aa: CASSDSYNEQFF
cdr3_nt: TGTGCCAGCAGTGACAGCTACAATGAGCAGTTCTTC

clone_size: few
v_call: TRBV4-2
d_call: -
cdr3_length: 17
j_call: TRBJ2-2
cdr3_aa: CASSRRERTGPTGELFF
cdr3_nt: TGTGCCAGCAGCCGACGCGAGCGCACGGGACCCACCGGGGAGCTGTTTTTT

clone_size: few
v_call: TRBV7-2
d_call: -
cdr3_length: 16
j_call: TRBJ2-5
cdr3_aa: CASSLTGTMFQETQYF
cdr3_nt: TGTGCCAGCAGCTTGACCGGGACCATGTTCCAAGAGACCCAGTACTTC